This is a list of T cell receptor beta chains from one sample in a study of T cell repertoires in cytomegalovirus infection. TCRdb fed the reads into MiXCR, producing one record per CDR3 protein. The sample includes roughly 920,000 distinct CDR3 sequences, around 29% seen only once; the top ten take around 15%. Antigen specificity for these receptors is unknown. Material: cultured CD8+ T cells from PBMCs, obtained from culture after CMV antigen stimulation. The receptors shown here come from a human donor in good health (CMV status not recorded). Some clones in this sample may be carry-over from other donors' samples. Both conserved end residues are part of each CDR3. A D gene is named only where the DNA matches it firmly. A row's size may be missing; if present it is once, few, many or a size class.

d_call cdr3_length clone_size j_call v_call cdr3_aa cdr3_nt
TRBD1 15 NA TRBJ1-6 TRBV7-6 CASSPRTGEGSPLHF TGTGCCAGCAGCCCGCGGACAGGGGAGGGTTCACCCCTCCACTTT
TRBD2 19 many TRBJ2-2 TRBV4-1 CASSHLRAGGYANTGELFF TGCGCCAGCAGCCACCTAAGGGCGGGGGGCTACGCGAACACCGGGGAGCTGTTTTTT
TRBD2 14 NA TRBJ2-1 TRBV7-2 CASSPGGGMGEQFF TGTGCCAGCAGCCCTGGGGGAGGGATGGGTGAGCAGTTCTTC
TRBD2 15 many TRBJ2-1 TRBV7-9 CASSSESGGSNEQFF TGTGCCAGCAGCTCAGAGAGCGGGGGTTCCAATGAGCAGTTCTTC
NA 16 NA TRBJ1-1 TRBV7-6 CASRGTQGLGNTEAFF TGTGCCAGCAGGGGGACACAGGGATTGGGAAACACTGAAGCTTTCTTT
NA 16 NA TRBJ2-1 TRBV5-1 CASSSRRGRGRNEQFF TGCGCCAGCAGCTCCCGGCGGGGCAGGGGGAGGAATGAGCAGTTCTTC
NA 17 few TRBJ2-3 TRBV27 CASSSWTGPGGTDTQYF TGTGCCAGCAGTTCCTGGACCGGACCAGGGGGCACAGATACGCAGTATTTT
NA 15 NA TRBJ2-3 TRBV4-1 CASSQVRDSTDTQYF TGCGCCAGCAGCCAAGTCCGGGACAGCACAGATACGCAGTATTTT
NA 12 NA TRBJ1-1 TRBV2 CASWAGSPEAFF TGTGCCAGCTGGGCAGGTAGTCCTGAAGCTTTCTTT
TRBD2 16 once TRBJ2-3 TRBV12-3/TRBV12-4 CASSYGLASSTDTQYF TGTGCCAGCAGTTACGGACTAGCCAGCAGCACAGATACGCAGTATTTT
TRBD2 14 NA TRBJ2-3 TRBV27 CASRRGSGTDTQYF TGTGCCAGCCGTAGGGGTAGCGGGACAGATACGCAGTATTTT
TRBD2 14 NA TRBJ2-7 TRBV7-6 CASNTTSVSYEQYF TGTGCCAGCAACACTACTAGCGTCTCCTACGAGCAGTACTTC
NA 13 once TRBJ2-5 TRBV7-2 CASTERGWETQYF TGTGCCAGCACCGAGAGGGGATGGGAGACCCAGTACTTC
NA 17 NA TRBJ2-2 TRBV3-1 CASSQDRLAHTFGELFF TGTGCCAGCAGTCAAGATAGGCTAGCGCATACCTTCGGGGAGCTGTTTTTT
NA 14 few TRBJ1-2 TRBV4-1 CASSPGHLNYGYTF TGCGCCAGCAGCCCGGGACACTTGAACTATGGCTACACCTTC
NA 14 NA TRBJ1-1 TRBV27 CASHFSRPNTEAFF TGTGCAAGCCACTTTTCGAGGCCGAACACTGAAGCTTTCTTT
NA 14 NA TRBJ2-1 TRBV6-2/TRBV6-3 CASRKPGVWHEQFF TGTGCCAGCAGGAAGCCGGGGGTTTGGCATGAGCAGTTCTTC
TRBD1 14 NA TRBJ1-2 TRBV9 CASSVDRGGYGYTF TGTGCCAGCAGCGTAGACAGGGGAGGTTATGGCTACACCTTC
NA 14 NA TRBJ2-3 TRBV23-1 CASSQSGYTDTQYF TGCGCCAGCAGTCAATCGGGCTACACAGATACGCAGTATTTT
NA 15 NA TRBJ1-1 TRBV7-9 CASSGDGQEETEAFF TGTGCCAGCAGCGGGGACGGCCAAGAGGAGACTGAAGCTTTCTTT
NA 16 NA TRBJ1-1 TRBV4-1 CASSQGPPGINTEAFF TGCGCCAGCAGCCAAGGGCCCCCGGGGATAAACACTGAAGCTTTCTTT
NA 14 NA TRBJ1-2 TRBV27 CASSFTGTNYGYTF TGTGCCAGCAGTTTTACCGGGACCAACTATGGCTACACCTTC
NA 11 NA TRBJ1-5 TRBV12-5 CASGPPTPQHF TGTGCTAGTGGCCCCCCGACGCCCCAGCATTTT
TRBD1 15 many TRBJ1-1 TRBV7-2 CASSSRGQLNTEAFF TGTGCCAGCAGCTCCCGGGGACAGCTGAACACTGAAGCTTTCTTT
NA 19 few TRBJ1-5 TRBV28 CASSLNWSDIPYGNQPQHF TGTGCCAGCAGTTTGAATTGGTCAGATATACCTTATGGCAATCAGCCCCAGCATTTT
NA 15 once TRBJ2-2 TRBV12-5 CASGSGDSNTGELFF TGTGCTAGTGGTTCTGGGGACTCCAACACCGGGGAGCTGTTTTTT
NA 16 few TRBJ2-6 TRBV27 CASSLYGVPGANVLTF TGTGCCAGCAGTTTATATGGGGTGCCGGGGGCCAACGTCCTGACTTTC
NA 18 few TRBJ2-6 TRBV7-2 CASSHWKGRFSGANVLTF TGTGCCAGCAGCCACTGGAAGGGAAGATTCTCTGGGGCCAACGTCCTGACTTTC
NA 13 many TRBJ1-2 TRBV7-9 CASSLERLEGYTF TGTGCCAGCAGCTTAGAACGTCTGGAGGGCTACACCTTC
NA 14 many TRBJ2-5 TRBV6-2/TRBV6-3 CASSSTYRRETQYF TGTGCCAGCAGTTCCACCTACCGGAGGGAGACCCAGTACTTC
NA 13 NA TRBJ1-5 TRBV10-2 CVSDAGFNQPQHF TGCGTCAGCGACGCGGGGTTCAATCAGCCCCAGCATTTT
NA 13 NA TRBJ1-1 TRBV7-6 CASSPSVGTEAFF TGTGCCAGCAGCCCGTCGGTGGGAACTGAAGCTTTCTTT
NA 11 few TRBJ2-5 TRBV27 CASSLWGTQYF TGTGCCAGCAGTTTATGGGGGACCCAGTACTTC
TRBD2 18 many TRBJ2-2 TRBV7-8 CASSSRPSSGGGPGELFF TGTGCCAGCAGCTCAAGGCCCTCTAGCGGGGGGGGTCCCGGGGAGCTGTTTTTT
NA 16 few TRBJ2-3 TRBV4-1 CASSRRPGLSLDTQYF TGCGCCAGCAGCCGGAGACCGGGACTCTCTCTAGATACGCAGTATTTT
NA 18 NA TRBJ1-1 TRBV6-5 CASSYYLVALDPNTEAFF TGTGCCAGCAGTTACTATTTGGTGGCGTTGGACCCGAACACTGAAGCTTTCTTT
NA 13 NA TRBJ2-7 TRBV15 CATSIKKSYEQYF TGTGCCACCAGCATTAAGAAGTCCTACGAGCAGTACTTC
TRBD1 17 few TRBJ1-2 TRBV27 CASSLSWDRGINYGYTF TGTGCCAGCAGTTTATCTTGGGACAGGGGCATAAACTATGGCTACACCTTC
NA 15 NA TRBJ2-3 TRBV27 CASSFRTGVGDTQYF TGTGCCAGCAGTTTCCGGACTGGAGTGGGAGATACGCAGTATTTT
TRBD2 18 few TRBJ2-7 TRBV5-1 CASSFGTSGAINSYEQYF TGCGCCAGCAGCTTCGGGACTAGCGGGGCAATAAACTCCTACGAGCAGTACTTC
NA 13 NA TRBJ2-7 TRBV29-1 CSVEEDSPYEQYF TGCAGCGTTGAAGAGGACAGCCCCTACGAGCAGTACTTC
TRBD2 13 few TRBJ2-5 TRBV7-9 CASSKRGQETQYF TGTGCCAGCAGCAAGCGGGGGCAAGAGACCCAGTACTTC
NA 16 few TRBJ1-4 TRBV7-9 CASSLGPSATNEKLFF TGTGCCAGCAGCTTAGGCCCGAGTGCAACTAATGAAAAACTGTTTTTT
NA 19 many TRBJ1-5 TRBV12-3/TRBV12-4 CASSFWTGPSRSFDQPQHF TGTGCCAGCAGTTTCTGGACGGGACCTAGCCGGTCGTTTGATCAGCCCCAGCATTTT
NA 17 NA TRBJ1-1 TRBV7-9 CASSYPPRGDMNTEAFF TGTGCCAGCAGCTACCCCCCTAGGGGGGACATGAACACTGAAGCTTTCTTT
NA 17 NA TRBJ2-3 TRBV29-1 CSVERPPSAGGTDTQYF TGCAGCGTTGAAAGGCCCCCCTCCGCAGGGGGCACAGATACGCAGTATTTT
NA 14 NA TRBJ1-2 TRBV6-5 CASSPDFRGYGYTF TGTGCCAGCAGTCCGGACTTTAGGGGCTATGGCTACACCTTC
NA 13 many TRBJ1-1 TRBV6-5 CASSYGARTEAFF TGTGCCAGCAGTTATGGGGCGAGGACTGAAGCTTTCTTT
NA 16 NA TRBJ1-4 TRBV5-4 CASSFAMGSTNEKLFF TGTGCCAGCAGCTTTGCTATGGGCTCAACTAATGAAAAACTGTTTTTT